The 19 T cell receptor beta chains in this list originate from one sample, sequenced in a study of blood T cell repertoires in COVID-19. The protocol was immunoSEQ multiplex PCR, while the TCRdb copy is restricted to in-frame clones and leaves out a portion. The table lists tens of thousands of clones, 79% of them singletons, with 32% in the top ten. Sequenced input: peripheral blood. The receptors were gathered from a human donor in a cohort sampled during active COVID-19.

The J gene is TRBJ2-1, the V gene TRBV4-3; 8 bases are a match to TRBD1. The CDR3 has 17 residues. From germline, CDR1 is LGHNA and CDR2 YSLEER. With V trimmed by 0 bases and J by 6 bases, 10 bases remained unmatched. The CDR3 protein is CASSQDLGTGRRNEQFF. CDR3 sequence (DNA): TGCGCCAGCAGCCAAGATCTGGGGACAGGACGGCGCAATGAGCAGTTCTTC.

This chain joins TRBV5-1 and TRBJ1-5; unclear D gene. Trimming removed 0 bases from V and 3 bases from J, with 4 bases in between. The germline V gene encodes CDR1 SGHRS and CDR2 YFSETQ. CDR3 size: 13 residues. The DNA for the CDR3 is TGCGCCAGCAGCTTGGAACACAATCAGCCCCAGCATTTT. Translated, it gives CASSLEHNQPQHF. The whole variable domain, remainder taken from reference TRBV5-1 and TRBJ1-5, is KAGVTQTPRYLIKTRGQQVTLSCSPISGHRSVSWYQQTPGQGLQFLFEYFSETQRNKGNFPGRFSGRQFSNSRSEMNVSTLELGDSALYLCASSLEHNQPQHFGDGTRLSIL.

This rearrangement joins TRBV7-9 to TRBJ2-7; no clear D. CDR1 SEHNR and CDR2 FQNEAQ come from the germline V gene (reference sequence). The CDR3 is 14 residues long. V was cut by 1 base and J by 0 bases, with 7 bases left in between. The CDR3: CASSLDVSSYEQYF. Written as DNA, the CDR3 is TGTGCCAGCAGCTTAGATGTCAGCTCCTACGAGCAGTACTTC.

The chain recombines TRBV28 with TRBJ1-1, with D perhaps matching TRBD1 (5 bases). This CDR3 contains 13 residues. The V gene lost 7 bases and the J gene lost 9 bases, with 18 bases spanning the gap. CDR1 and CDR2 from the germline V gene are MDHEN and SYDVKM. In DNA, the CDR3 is TGTGCCAGCAAGACCGAATGGGGGGAGAAAGCTTTCTTT. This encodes CASKTEWGEKAFF.

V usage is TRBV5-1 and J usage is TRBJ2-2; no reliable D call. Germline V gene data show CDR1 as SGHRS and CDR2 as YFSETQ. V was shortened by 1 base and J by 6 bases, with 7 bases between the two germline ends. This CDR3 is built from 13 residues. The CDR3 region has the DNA TGCGCCAGCAGCTTGTTCGTAGCCGGGGAGCTGTTTTTT. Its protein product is CASSLFVAGELFF.

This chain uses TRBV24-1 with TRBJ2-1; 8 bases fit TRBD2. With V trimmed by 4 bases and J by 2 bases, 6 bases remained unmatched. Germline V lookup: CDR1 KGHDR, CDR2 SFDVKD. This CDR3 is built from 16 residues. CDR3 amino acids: CATSDHSGTAYNEQFF. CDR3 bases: TGTGCCACCAGTGACCATAGCGGGACCGCCTACAATGAGCAGTTCTTC.

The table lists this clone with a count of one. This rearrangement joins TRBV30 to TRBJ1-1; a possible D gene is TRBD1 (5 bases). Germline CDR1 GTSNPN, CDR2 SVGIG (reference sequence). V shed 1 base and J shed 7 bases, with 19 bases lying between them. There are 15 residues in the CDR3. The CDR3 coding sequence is TGTGCCTGGAGTGCAGGGAAGGGGAGGGTGGATGAAGCTTTCTTT. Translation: CAWSAGKGRVDEAFF.

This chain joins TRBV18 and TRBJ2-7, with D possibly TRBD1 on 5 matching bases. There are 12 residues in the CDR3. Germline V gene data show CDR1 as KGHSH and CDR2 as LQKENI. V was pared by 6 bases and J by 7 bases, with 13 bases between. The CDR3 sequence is CASSQDSKEQYF. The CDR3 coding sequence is TGTGCCAGCTCGCAAGACAGTAAGGAGCAGTACTTC.

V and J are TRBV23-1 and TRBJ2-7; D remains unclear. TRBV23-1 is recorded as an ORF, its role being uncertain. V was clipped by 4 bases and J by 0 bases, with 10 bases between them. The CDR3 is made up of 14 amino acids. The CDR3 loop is CASSLPENSYEQYF. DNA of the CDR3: TGCGCCAGCAGTCTGCCAGAAAACTCCTACGAGCAGTACTTC.

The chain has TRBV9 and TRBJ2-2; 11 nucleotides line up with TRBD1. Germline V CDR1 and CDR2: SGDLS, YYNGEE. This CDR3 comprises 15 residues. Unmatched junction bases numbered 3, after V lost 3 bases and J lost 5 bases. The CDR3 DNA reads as TGTGCCAGCAGCGGAGGGACAGGGGGGACCGGGGAGCTGTTTTTT. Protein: CASSGGTGGTGELFF.

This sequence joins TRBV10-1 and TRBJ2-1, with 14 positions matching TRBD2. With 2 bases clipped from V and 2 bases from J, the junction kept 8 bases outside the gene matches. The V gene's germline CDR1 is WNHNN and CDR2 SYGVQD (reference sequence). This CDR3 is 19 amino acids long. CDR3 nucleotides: TGCGCCAGCAGTGAGACCTTACCGGGACTAGCGGGAGCCTACAATGAGCAGTTCTTC. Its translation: CASSETLPGLAGAYNEQFF.

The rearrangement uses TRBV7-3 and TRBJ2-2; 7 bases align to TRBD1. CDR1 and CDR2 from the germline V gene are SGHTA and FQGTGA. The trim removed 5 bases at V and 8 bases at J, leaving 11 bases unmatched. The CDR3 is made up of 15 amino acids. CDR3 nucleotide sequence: TGTGCCAGCAGCCGATTGACCCCGGGACAGGGGGAGCTGTTTTTT. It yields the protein CASSRLTPGQGELFF. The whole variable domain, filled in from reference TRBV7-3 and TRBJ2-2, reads GAGVSQTPSNKVTEKGKYVELRCDPISGHTALYWYRQSLGQGPEFLIYFQGTGAADDSGLPNDRFFAVRPEGSVSTLKIQRTERGDSAVYLCASSRLTPGQGELFFGEGSRLTVL.

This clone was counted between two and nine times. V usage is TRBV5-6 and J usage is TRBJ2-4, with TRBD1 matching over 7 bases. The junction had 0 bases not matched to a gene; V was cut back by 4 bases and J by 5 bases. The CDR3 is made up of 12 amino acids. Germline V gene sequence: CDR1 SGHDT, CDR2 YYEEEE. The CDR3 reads CASSGTENIQYF. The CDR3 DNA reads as TGTGCCAGCAGCGGGACAGAAAACATTCAGTACTTC.

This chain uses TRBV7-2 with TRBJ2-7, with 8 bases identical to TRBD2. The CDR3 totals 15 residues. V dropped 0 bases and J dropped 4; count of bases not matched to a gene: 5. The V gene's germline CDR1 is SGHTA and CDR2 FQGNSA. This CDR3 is CASSLALSGKYEQYF. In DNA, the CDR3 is TGTGCCAGCAGCTTAGCCCTTAGCGGGAAGTACGAGCAGTACTTC.

The CDR3 is CASSRELNTGELFF. The CDR3 DNA reads as TGTGCCAGCAGCCGGGAGTTAAACACCGGGGAGCTGTTTTTT. This chain links TRBV6-4 with TRBJ2-2, with D perhaps TRBD2 (6 bases). The CDR3 is 14 residues long. Germline CDR1 is MRHNA and CDR2 is SNTAGT. V was pared by 6 bases and J by 2 bases, with 10 bases between.

As DNA, the CDR3 is TGTGCCAGCAGTCTACCGGGGGACAGCCAAGAGACCCAGTACTTC. Translated: CASSLPGDSQETQYF. The V call is TRBV28, the J call TRBJ2-5; D perhaps matches TRBD1 (7 bases). Trimming removed 5 bases at V and 1 base at J, with 14 bases between. CDR1 MDHEN and CDR2 SYDVKM come from the germline V gene. The CDR3 totals 15 residues.

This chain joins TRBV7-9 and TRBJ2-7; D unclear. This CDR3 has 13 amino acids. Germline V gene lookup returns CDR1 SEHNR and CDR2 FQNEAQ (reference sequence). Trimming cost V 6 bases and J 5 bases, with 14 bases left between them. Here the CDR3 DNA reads TGTGCCAGCAGACCCCCCTACAGTAACGAGCAGTACTTC. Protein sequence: CASRPPYSNEQYF.

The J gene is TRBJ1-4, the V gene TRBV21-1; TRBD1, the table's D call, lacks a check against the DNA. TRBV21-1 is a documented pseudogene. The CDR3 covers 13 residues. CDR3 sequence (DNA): TGTGCCAGCAGCAGCAGGACAGTTGAAAAACTGTTTTTT. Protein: CASSSRTVEKLFF.

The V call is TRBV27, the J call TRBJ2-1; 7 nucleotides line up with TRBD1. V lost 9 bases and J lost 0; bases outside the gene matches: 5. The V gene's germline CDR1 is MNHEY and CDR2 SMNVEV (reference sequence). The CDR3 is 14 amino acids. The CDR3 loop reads CASVQGTSYNEQFF. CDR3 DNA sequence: TGTGCCAGTGTACAGGGGACCTCCTACAATGAGCAGTTCTTC.